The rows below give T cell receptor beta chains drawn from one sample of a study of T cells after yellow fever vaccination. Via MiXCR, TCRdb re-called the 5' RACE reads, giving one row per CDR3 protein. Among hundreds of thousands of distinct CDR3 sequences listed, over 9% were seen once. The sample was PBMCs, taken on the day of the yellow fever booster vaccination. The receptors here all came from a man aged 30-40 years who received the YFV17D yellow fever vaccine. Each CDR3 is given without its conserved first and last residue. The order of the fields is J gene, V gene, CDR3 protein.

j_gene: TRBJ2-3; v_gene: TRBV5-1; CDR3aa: ASSLVTSDTQY
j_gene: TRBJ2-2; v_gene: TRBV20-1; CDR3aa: SARGEGGLANSGELF
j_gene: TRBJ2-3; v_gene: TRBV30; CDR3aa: AWGRWASTDTQY
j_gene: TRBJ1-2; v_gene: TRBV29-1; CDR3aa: SVEDLGLPGGYT
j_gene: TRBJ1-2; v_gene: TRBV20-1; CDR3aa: SARVRRGDGYT
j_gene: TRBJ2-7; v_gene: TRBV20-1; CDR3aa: SARPSGTSGRHYEQY
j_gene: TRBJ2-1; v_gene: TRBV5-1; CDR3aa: ASSTSGLYNEQF
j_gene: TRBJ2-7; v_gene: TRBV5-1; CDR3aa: ASSGLAAYEQY
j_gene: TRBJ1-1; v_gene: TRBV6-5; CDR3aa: ASSYGQALDTIEAF
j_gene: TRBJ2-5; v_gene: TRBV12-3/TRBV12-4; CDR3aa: ASSLAQRLAFKETQY
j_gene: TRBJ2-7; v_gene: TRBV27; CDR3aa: ASSRDANYEQY
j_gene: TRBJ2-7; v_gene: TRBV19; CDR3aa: ASSMFFGRTSGRIYEQY
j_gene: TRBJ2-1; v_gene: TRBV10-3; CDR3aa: AIKDSTGLDNEQF
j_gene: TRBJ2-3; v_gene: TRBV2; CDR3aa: ASSELLTSVSTDTQY
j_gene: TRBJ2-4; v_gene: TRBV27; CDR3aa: ASSLSLKNIQY
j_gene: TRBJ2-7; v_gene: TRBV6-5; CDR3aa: ASSYSGTAHEQY
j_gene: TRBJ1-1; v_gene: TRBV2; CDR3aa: ASRPDGDTEAF
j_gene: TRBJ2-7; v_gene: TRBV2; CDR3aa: ASKEHYYEQY
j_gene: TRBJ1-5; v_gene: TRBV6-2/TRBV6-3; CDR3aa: ASSYSREDNSNQPQH
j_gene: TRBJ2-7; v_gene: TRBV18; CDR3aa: ASSPFSGRASALSYEQY
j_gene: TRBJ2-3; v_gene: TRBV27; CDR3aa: ASSLTASRGDTQY
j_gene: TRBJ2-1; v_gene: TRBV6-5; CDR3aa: ASSYSASSYNEQF
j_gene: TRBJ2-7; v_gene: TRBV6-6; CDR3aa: ASRGTYEQY
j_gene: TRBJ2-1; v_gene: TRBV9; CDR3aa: ASSATPGTSGDNEQF
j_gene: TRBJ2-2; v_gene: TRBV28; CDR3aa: ASSGQPNTGELF
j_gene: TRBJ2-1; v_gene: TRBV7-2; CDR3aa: ASSLGPSGSNEQF
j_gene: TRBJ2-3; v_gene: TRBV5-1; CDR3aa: ASSAGQRDTQY
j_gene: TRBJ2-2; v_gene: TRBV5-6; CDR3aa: ASRVQGYQTGELF